This entry lists 7 T cell receptor beta chains sequenced from one sample in a study of blood T cell repertoires in COVID-19. Profiling relied on immunoSEQ multiplex PCR, and the TCRdb table lists in-frame clones only, not all of them. Of approximately 220,000 clones detected, approximately 83% appear once; the ten largest clones hold under 30%. Sequences were obtained from peripheral blood. Receptors were obtained from a man in his forties with acute or convalescent COVID-19.

This chain links TRBV6-5 with TRBJ1-1; TRBD1 agrees at 7 bases. In germline, CDR1 is MNHEY, CDR2 SVGAGI. This CDR3 comprises 14 residues. V gave up 6 bases and J gave up 1 base; unmatched junction bases: 5. The CDR3 reads CASRRGQANTEAFF. The CDR3 DNA follows: TGTGCCAGCAGACGCGGACAGGCGAACACTGAAGCTTTCTTT.

The chain's CDR3 is CATSDFSDREQFF. The CDR3 region has the DNA TGTGCCACCAGTGATTTCTCAGACAGGGAGCAGTTCTTC. The chain joins TRBV24-1 to TRBJ2-1; tentatively, D is TRBD1 (6 bases). The CDR3 has 13 residues. From germline, CDR1 is KGHDR and CDR2 SFDVKD. V gave up 1 base and J gave up 10 bases, with 10 bases separating them.

The chain has TRBV30 and TRBJ1-2; D is ambiguous. Germline CDR1 and CDR2: GTSNPN and SVGIG (reference sequence). The CDR3 spans 12 residues. Trimming stripped 1 base from V and 9 bases from J, with 12 bases between. In nucleotides, the CDR3 is TGTGCCTGGAGTGCCAGTGGGAGACGCTACACCTTC. This translates into CAWSASGRRYTF.

To note about this clone: A read error may produce the germline difference seen at one junction end. The chain combines TRBV6-5 with TRBJ2-7; 7 bases align to TRBD1. This CDR3 is 13 amino acids long. Germline lookup yields CDR1 MNHEY and CDR2 SVGAGI. The DNA for the CDR3 is TGTGCCAGCAGTCCTGATGGCTGGTGGCAGGGGGATTTC. Translation: CASSPDGWWQGDF.

This clone was recorded a few times. This rearrangement joins TRBV29-1 to TRBJ1-1; D is uncertain. Germline V gene lookup returns CDR1 SQVTM and CDR2 ANQGSEA. The CDR3 length is 13 residues. V was cut by 2 bases and J by 8 bases, with 15 bases left in between. The CDR3 DNA reads as TGCAGCGTTGAAAGCGGCAGAGGCTTAGAAGCTTTCTTT. It specifies CSVESGRGLEAFF.

J is TRBJ2-1 and V is TRBV7-2; D might be TRBD2 (6 bases). CDR1 is SGHTA, CDR2 FQGNSA, per germline. The CDR3 length is 15 residues. The germline V and J ends were trimmed by 5 bases and 6 bases, with 17 bases remaining between them. The CDR3 DNA is TGTGCCAGCAGCCCCGCGGGACCCACCAGCAATGAGCAGTTCTTC. It encodes CASSPAGPTSNEQFF.

This chain uses TRBV19 with TRBJ2-1; 9 bases are shared with TRBD1. The length of the CDR3 is 15 residues. V lost 6 bases to trimming and J lost 7 bases; unmatched junction nucleotides: 10. Germline CDR1 is LNHDA and CDR2 is SQIVND (reference sequence). CDR3 amino acids: CASRLQGAPRNEQFF. Written as DNA, the CDR3 is TGTGCCAGTAGGTTACAGGGGGCACCTCGGAATGAGCAGTTCTTC.